The 7 T cell receptor beta chains reported below all come from one sample, sequenced in a study of T-cell memory formation after mild COVID-19. Each CDR3 protein gets one entry after TCRdb re-called the 5' RACE reads with MiXCR. The table lists hundreds of thousands of distinct CDR3 sequences, approximately 23% of them singletons. The sample consisted of PBMCs or a T cell subset sorted from them (not recorded which). All receptors come from an adult woman who had mild COVID-19 (a few samples of this study predate the infection). Cell type and time point are not known.

This clonotype was detected only a few times. V usage is TRBV7-9 and J usage is TRBJ2-2; 14 bases are a match to TRBD2. The germline V gene has CDR1 SEHNR and CDR2 FQNEAQ (reference sequence). The CDR3 sequence is 16 residues long. The trim removed 5 bases at V and 4 bases at J, leaving 3 bases unmatched. The DNA for the CDR3 is TGTGCCAGCAGCCCGGGACTAGCGGGAGTCACCGGGGAGCTGTTTTTT. Residues: CASSPGLAGVTGELFF.

The chain uses TRBV7-9 and TRBJ1-2, with TRBD1 matching over 8 bases. The J segment lost 6 bases and the V segment lost 5 bases, leaving 5 bases of the junction unmatched. The CDR3 covers 13 residues. Germline CDR1 SEHNR, CDR2 FQNEAQ (reference sequence). The CDR3 is CASSDRGWDGYTF. CDR3 sequence (DNA): TGTGCCAGCAGCGACAGGGGTTGGGATGGCTACACCTTC. Supplemented by reference TRBV7-9 and TRBJ1-2, the full variable domain reads DTGVSQNPRHKITKRGQNVTFRCDPISEHNRLYWYRQTLGQGPEFLTYFQNEAQLEKSRLLSDRFSAERPKGSFSTLEIQRTEQGDSAMYLCASSDRGWDGYTFGSGTRLTVV.

The genes are TRBV24-1 and TRBJ1-5, with 7 bases that match TRBD1. There are 16 residues in the CDR3. Looked up from germline, CDR1 is KGHDR and CDR2 is SFDVKD. The V segment lost 3 bases and the J segment 3 bases; nucleotides outside the gene matches: 7. The CDR3 is CATSDRAGGFNQPQHF. For the CDR3, the DNA is TGTGCCACCAGTGATCGGGCAGGGGGGTTCAATCAGCCCCAGCATTTT.

The chain links TRBV12-3 or TRBV12-4 to TRBJ2-3; 9 bases line up with TRBD2. This CDR3 has 15 residues. With V trimmed by 9 bases and J by 1 base, 8 bases remained unmatched. In DNA, the CDR3 is TGTGCCAGTACAACTAGCGGGCGGGGCACAGATACGCAGTATTTT. Its translation is CASTTSGRGTDTQYF.

The chain recombines TRBV10-3 with TRBJ1-6; possible D gene TRBD1, 6 bases. This CDR3 comprises 14 residues. The germline V gene encodes CDR1 ENHRY and CDR2 SYGVKD. V shed 2 bases and J shed 9 bases, with 11 bases lying between them. The CDR3 coding sequence is TGTGCCATCAGTGAGGCAGGGGTTTCTTCACCCCTCCACTTT. Translating it yields CAISEAGVSSPLHF.

This clonotype was recorded many times. The chain links TRBV5-1 to TRBJ2-7; unclear D gene. CDR1 is SGHRS and CDR2 is YFSETQ in the germline V gene. V was pared by 0 bases and J by 7 bases, with 8 bases between. CDR3 length: 12 residues. The CDR3 sequence: CASSLGTREQYF. DNA of the CDR3: TGCGCCAGCAGCTTGGGAACTCGGGAGCAGTACTTC.

In its sample, this clonotype was seen a few times. The chain links TRBV11-3 to TRBJ2-7; the D is unclear. V shed 5 bases and J shed 3 bases, with 8 bases lying between them. The germline V gene encodes CDR1 SGHNT and CDR2 YENEEA. The CDR3 is made up of 12 amino acids. CDR3 in DNA: TGTGCCAGCAGCAAGACCCGCTACGAGCAGTACTTC. This codes for CASSKTRYEQYF.